This T cell receptor (beta chain) was sequenced during a study of regulatory T cells in long-lasting Graves disease (dated by TCRdb to the early 2020s). Concerning the study at large: Persistent Graves' disease was defined as persistently positive TSH receptor autoantibodies together with antithyroid drug treatment for over 5 years. In the clinical cohort, patients with persistent Graves' disease had used antithyroid drugs for an average of about 10.3 years. The study was registered as a clinical trial and conducted in China. A total of roughly 35 samples underwent TCR sequencing: 13 from persistent and some 20 from newly diagnosed Graves' disease patients. Patients with persistent Graves' disease were compared with patients with newly diagnosed Graves' disease using TCR sequencing and RNA sequencing of peripheral blood. Overall study results and their limits: Preferential use of TRBV28, TRBJ1-2 and TRBJ2-5 was observed in persistent disease, whereas TRBV20-1 and TRBJ2-1 were favored in newly diagnosed disease. Compared with newly diagnosed patients, patients with persistent Graves' disease had lower TCR Shannon entropy and fewer highly expanded clones, which suggests clonal expansion. The small sample size was acknowledged by the authors as a limitation that may reduce accuracy. Peripheral blood alone was examined, since thyroid tissue, which constituted the primary lesion, could not be accessed. Only the TCR beta chain was sequenced and analyzed. More public clonotypes were shared among persistent patients (roughly 2,900) than among newly diagnosed patients (just under 1,000).

As for this clonotype: No antigen is known for it. This may stem from a read error, because a much larger clone lies one nucleotide away.

The time point label on this specimen signifies: persistent/refractory GD, antithyroid drugs over 5 years with positive TRAb. For both TCR sequencing and RNA sequencing, RNA was extracted from PBMCs using TRIzol. The diagnosis of Graves' disease followed American Thyroid Association guidelines. The patients came from an endocrinology department in Xi'an, China. From each patient, around 9 milliliters of peripheral blood was collected into an EDTA anticoagulant tube. Ficoll Paque Plus density gradient separation was used to isolate PBMCs, and no further T cell sorting was done. An Agilent 2100 Bioanalyzer and agarose gel were used to assess RNA quality, and a NanoDrop 2000 was used to measure RNA concentration. The method was multiplex PCR. Reads for this sample came from an Illumina HiSeq 4000. TCR beta libraries were built with iRepertoire HTBI primers and Arm-PCR amplification of CDR3 regions. PCR products were gel purified before sequencing. In the paper's pipeline: Gene usage analysis of CDR3 amino acid clonotypes used the approximately 56 TRBV and some 13 TRBJ segments found across samples. COPE and FqMerger were used to merge the filtered high-quality paired reads into contigs. BLAST was used to align contigs to IMGT TRBV, TRBD and TRBJ reference genes, with CDR3 defined following IMGT. Clonotypes above 0.1% frequency were classified as highly expanded clones. Shannon entropy was used to measure repertoire diversity, and the Gini coefficient was used to measure V-J evenness. Clonotypes shared by more than one individual were considered public. TCRdb applied fastp at Q25 and MiXCR to the public reads, then kept only in-frame beta chains. CDR3 protein sequences are deduplicated, and each keeps its most common genes and DNA. V and J calls and clone size were set by TCRdb, not the authors. The sample includes 450,000 or so distinct CDR3 sequences, with 20% observed a single time. Of the sample, about 7.8% falls within the top ten clones.

There are 13 amino acids in the CDR3, from cysteine to phenylalanine inclusive. Of all the DNA, just the CDR3 is kept, 39 bases in frame from base 1. The germline V gene encodes CDR1 SGHDT and CDR2 YYEEEE. The V end gives up 4 bases and the J end 12 bases, leaving 11 bases in the junction not matched to a gene. Sequencing was performed on peripheral blood mononuclear cells (PBMCs), taken when the disease was refractory, from a patient treated with antithyroid drugs. The TCR sequence derives from a female donor with Graves disease. The chain links TRBV5-6 with TRBJ2-7; 9 junctional bases match TRBD2. The CDR3 reads as follows: CASSLGGRAVSYF. The DNA sequence reads TGTGCCAGCAGCCTCGGCGGGAGGGCTGTATCGTACTTC.